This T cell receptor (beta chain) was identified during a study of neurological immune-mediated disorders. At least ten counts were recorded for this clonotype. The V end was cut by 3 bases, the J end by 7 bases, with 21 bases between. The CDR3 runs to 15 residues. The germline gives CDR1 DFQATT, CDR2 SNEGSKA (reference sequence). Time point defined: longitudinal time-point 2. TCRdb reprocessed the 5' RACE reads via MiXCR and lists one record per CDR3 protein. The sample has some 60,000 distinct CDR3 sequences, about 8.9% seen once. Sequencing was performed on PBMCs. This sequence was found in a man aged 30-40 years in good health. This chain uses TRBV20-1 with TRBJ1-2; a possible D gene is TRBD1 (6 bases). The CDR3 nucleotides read TGCAGTGCTAGCCTCAGGACAGTAAACCAACCTGGCTACACCTTC. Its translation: CSASLRTVNQPGYTF.